These T cell receptor beta chains were read from a single sample in a study. One entry per CDR3 protein results from TCRdb running MiXCR on the multiplex PCR reads. This repertoire shows over 1,000 distinct CDR3 sequences, 25% to 40% found once; its top ten account for around 10%. The specimen sequenced was memory CD4+ T cells sorted from blood. All receptors derive from a female donor with breast cancer. Both conserved end residues are part of each CDR3. The D gene is left open where the match is weak. Rows give clone size only sometimes, using once, few, many, or a class for an expanded clone.

j_call v_call d_call clone_size cdr3_nt cdr3_aa
TRBJ1-2 TRBV12-3/TRBV12-4 . large TGTGCCAGCAGTTCAGGGGACTATGGCTACACCTTC CASSSGDYGYTF
TRBJ1-2 TRBV12-3/TRBV12-4 . medium-sized TGTGCCAGCAAGCTCCGGGCCCGAGGCTATGGCTACACCTTC CASKLRARGYGYTF
TRBJ1-2 TRBV12-3/TRBV12-4 . large TGTGCCAGCAGTCCGATGACCGGAATGAGCTACACCTTC CASSPMTGMSYTF
TRBJ1-2 TRBV12-3/TRBV12-4 . large TGTGCCAGCAGTCGTACCTATGGCTACACCTTC CASSRTYGYTF
TRBJ1-2 TRBV12-3/TRBV12-4 . . TGTGCCAGCAGTTCGCAGACAGGCCGAAGTGGCTACACCTTC CASSSQTGRSGYTF
TRBJ1-2 TRBV12-3/TRBV12-4 . large TGTGCCAGCAGCCCGCGCGCCCAGGGTAATGGCTACACCTTC CASSPRAQGNGYTF
TRBJ1-2 TRBV12-3/TRBV12-4 . medium-sized TGTGCCAGCAGTTCTGAGGCTGGGTTCTATGGCTACACCTTC CASSSEAGFYGYTF
TRBJ1-2 TRBV12-3/TRBV12-4 . . TGTGCCAGCAGTTTCTCAGGGAATGGCTATACCTTC CASSFSGNGYTF
TRBJ1-2 TRBV12-3/TRBV12-4 . few TGTGCCACCCGCATGCCAGGGCATGGCTACACCTTC CATRMPGHGYTF
TRBJ1-2 TRBV12-3/TRBV12-4 . large TGTGCCAGCAGTTTAGCTGGGTCGGCCTATGGCTACACCTTC CASSLAGSAYGYTF
TRBJ1-2 TRBV12-3/TRBV12-4 . medium-sized TGTGCCAGCAGTTTGATGTTAGTAAATGGCTACACCTTC CASSLMLVNGYTF
TRBJ1-2 TRBV12-3/TRBV12-4 . . TGTGCCAGCGATCTCGACGGCCACTATGGCTACACCTTC CASDLDGHYGYTF
TRBJ1-2 TRBV12-3/TRBV12-4 TRBD1 . TGTGCCAGCAGTCCCTGGGACAGGGGACACTATGGCTACACCTTC CASSPWDRGHYGYTF
TRBJ1-2 TRBV12-3/TRBV12-4 . large TGTGCCAGCAGTAAGTCAGGCTATGGCTACACCTTC CASSKSGYGYTF
TRBJ1-2 TRBV12-3/TRBV12-4 TRBD1 . TGTGCCAGCAGACCCGGGACAGGGTTTGGCGGCTACACCTTC CASRPGTGFGGYTF
TRBJ1-2 TRBV12-3/TRBV12-4 TRBD1 . TGTGCCAGCAGTTCACGGGACAGGGTGCCCCTCTATGGCTACACCTTC CASSSRDRVPLYGYTF
TRBJ1-2 TRBV12-3/TRBV12-4 . . TGTGCCAGTACAGGACTAGGTGGCTACACCTTC CASTGLGGYTF